This entry lists 17 T cell receptor beta chains sequenced from one sample in a study of T cells in tuberculosis. Generated by immunoSEQ multiplex PCR, the TCRdb table keeps only in-frame clones and is missing some. The sample includes 54,000 or so clones, approximately 80% of them seen just once. Cells were sorted from thawed PBMC rested overnight and stained with GMM-loaded CD1B tetramer, viability dye and anti-CD3. CD1B tetramers were loaded with Rhodococcus equi-derived C32 glucose monomycolate. Sequencing input: CD1b-GMM tetramer-negative cells sorted from PBMCs. These receptors were collected from an adult woman with latent tuberculosis.

A single count supports this clone. J is TRBJ2-7 and V is TRBV18; perhaps TRBD1 as D (6 bases). Germline values: CDR1 KGHSH, CDR2 LQKENI. This CDR3 has 13 amino acids. V lost 5 bases, J lost 5 bases, and 13 bases lay in between. Here the CDR3 reads CASSTRQVDEQYF. CDR3 coding DNA: TGTGCCAGCTCAACCCGACAGGTGGACGAGCAGTACTTC.

The chain carries TRBV7-6 and TRBJ2-3; D is unresolved. Germline V CDR1 and CDR2: SGHVS, FNYEAQ. This CDR3 spans 14 amino acids. Trimming pared 6 bases from V and 0 bases from J, leaving 10 bases between. The CDR3 loop is CASRANPSTDTQYF. CDR3 DNA sequence: TGTGCCAGCAGAGCAAATCCTAGCACAGATACGCAGTATTTT.

The rearrangement uses TRBV28 and TRBJ1-5; 8 positions agree with TRBD1. Germline CDR1 reads MDHEN; CDR2 reads SYDVKM. J gave up 0 bases and V 3 bases, and 4 bases lay outside the gene matches. This CDR3 is 16 amino acids long. CDR3 DNA sequence: TGTGCCAGCAGTTTCTCCGGACAGGGTAGCAATCAGCCCCAGCATTTT. Protein: CASSFSGQGSNQPQHF. Variable domain in full (rest from reference TRBV28 and TRBJ1-5): DVKVTQSSRYLVKRTGEKVFLECVQDMDHENMFWYRQDPGLGLRLIYFSYDVKMKEKGDIPEGYSVSREKKERFSLILESASTNQTSMYLCASSFSGQGSNQPQHFGDGTRLSIL.

The V call is TRBV7-9, the J call TRBJ2-5; TRBD2 aligns across 12 bases. CDR1 and CDR2 from the germline V gene are SEHNR and FQNEAQ (reference sequence). The CDR3 contains 16 residues. Trimming took 1 base from V and 1 from J; bases not matched to a gene: 1. The CDR3 sequence is CASSLGTSGAQETQYF. The CDR3 DNA reads TGTGCCAGCAGCTTAGGGACTAGCGGGGCCCAAGAGACCCAGTACTTC.

The V gene is TRBV6-5, the J gene TRBJ2-2; D is perhaps TRBD1 (5 bases). Germline assignment: CDR1 MNHEY and CDR2 SVGAGI. V was clipped by 6 bases and J by 5 bases, with 10 bases between them. The CDR3 sequence is 13 residues long. The CDR3 loop reads CASSSQGTGELFF. As DNA, the CDR3 is TGTGCCAGCAGCTCTCAGGGAACCGGGGAGCTGTTTTTT.

The chain joins TRBV6-6 to TRBJ1-2; 12 nucleotides align to TRBD1. Germline V gene sequence: CDR1 MNHNY, CDR2 SVGAGI (reference sequence). J was trimmed by 2 bases and V by 5 bases; bases with no gene match: 3. CDR3 length: 15 residues. CDR3 loop: CASSRGTGGNYGYTF. The CDR3, as DNA: TGTGCCAGCAGTCGCGGGACAGGGGGCAACTATGGCTACACCTTC.

The chain uses TRBV15 and TRBJ1-5; 11 nucleotides match TRBD1. Looked up from germline, CDR1 is LNHNV and CDR2 is YYDKDF (reference sequence). Germline trimming cut 0 bases from V and 5 bases from J; bases unmatched to any gene: 3. The CDR3 contains 16 residues. In nucleotides, the CDR3 is TGTGCCACCAGCAGAGATCCGGACAGGGGGCATCAGCCCCAGCATTTT. It is translated as CATSRDPDRGHQPQHF.

Points on this clone: This sample also contains other DNA sequences that code for the same CDR3. V gene TRBV28 combines with J gene TRBJ1-2; a weak D match, TRBD1 (6 bases). The CDR3 totals 12 residues. The ends were cut back, 6 bases at V and 4 bases at J, with 9 bases in the middle. The V gene's germline CDR1 is MDHEN and CDR2 SYDVKM. The CDR3 DNA sequence: TGTGCCAGCAGAGACAGGACCTATGGCTACACCTTC. It yields the protein CASRDRTYGYTF.

This clone showed up just once. The chain is built from TRBV27 and TRBJ2-3; 7 bases map to TRBD2. The CDR3 is 15 residues long. Germline V lookup: CDR1 MNHEY, CDR2 SMNVEV (reference sequence). The ends lost 2 bases at V and 4 bases at J; junction bases unmatched: 6. For the CDR3, the DNA is TGTGCCAGCAGTTTACAGACTAGCCGGGCAGATACGCAGTATTTT. Protein: CASSLQTSRADTQYF.

The rearrangement joins TRBV5-1 to TRBJ2-1; D gene uncertain. V shed 4 bases and J shed 2 bases, with 7 bases lying between them. CDR3 length equals 13 residues. Germline CDR1 is SGHRS and CDR2 is YFSETQ. The DNA for the CDR3 is TGCGCCAGCAGCCCCGCGGCCTACAATGAGCAGTTCTTC. It specifies CASSPAAYNEQFF.

V and J are TRBV5-1 and TRBJ2-5; 9 positions agree with TRBD2. The V and J ends lost 3 bases and 4 bases, in that order; junction bases with no gene match: 7. The CDR3 covers 15 residues. Germline V CDR1 and CDR2: SGHRS, YFSETQ. This CDR3 reads CASSSVVREGETQYF. For the CDR3, the DNA is TGCGCCAGCAGCTCGGTCGTGCGGGAGGGAGAGACCCAGTACTTC. Combining the CDR3 with reference TRBV5-1 and TRBJ2-5 gives the whole variable domain KAGVTQTPRYLIKTRGQQVTLSCSPISGHRSVSWYQQTPGQGLQFLFEYFSETQRNKGNFPGRFSGRQFSNSRSEMNVSTLELGDSALYLCASSSVVREGETQYFGPGTRLLVL.

This chain links TRBV15 with TRBJ1-2; 7 nucleotides line up with TRBD1. With V trimmed by 4 bases and J by 3 bases, 2 bases remained unmatched. CDR1 is LNHNV and CDR2 is YYDKDF in the germline V gene (reference sequence). This CDR3 spans 13 amino acids. CDR3 nucleotides: TGTGCCACCAGCACCGGACAGGACTATGGCTACACCTTC. Residues: CATSTGQDYGYTF.

This chain joins TRBV27 and TRBJ2-1; 7 bases are a match to TRBD1. The V segment lost 2 bases and the J segment 7 bases; nucleotides outside the gene matches: 2. The CDR3 is 13 amino acids. Germline V gives CDR1 MNHEY, CDR2 SMNVEV (reference sequence). The CDR3 coding sequence is TGTGCCAGCAGTTTAGTACAGGGGAATGAGCAGTTCTTC. It specifies CASSLVQGNEQFF.

This rearrangement joins TRBV5-1 to TRBJ2-7; 9 bases fit TRBD2. The trim removed 4 bases at V and 0 bases at J, leaving 8 bases unmatched. This CDR3 has 16 amino acids. Germline assignment: CDR1 SGHRS and CDR2 YFSETQ. The CDR3 DNA sequence: TGCGCCAGCAGCCTCTTCTCTAGCGGGACCTCCTACGAGCAGTACTTC. It encodes CASSLFSSGTSYEQYF. The whole variable domain, filled in from reference TRBV5-1 and TRBJ2-7, reads KAGVTQTPRYLIKTRGQQVTLSCSPISGHRSVSWYQQTPGQGLQFLFEYFSETQRNKGNFPGRFSGRQFSNSRSEMNVSTLELGDSALYLCASSLFSSGTSYEQYFGPGTRLTVT.

The chain is built from TRBV27 and TRBJ2-2; 8 positions agree with TRBD1. The CDR3 length is 16 residues. CDR1 is MNHEY and CDR2 is SMNVEV in the germline V gene (reference sequence). The trim removed 2 bases at V and 7 bases at J, leaving 9 bases unmatched. The CDR3 sequence: CASSLKQGAPGGELFF. DNA for the CDR3: TGTGCCAGCAGTTTAAAGCAGGGGGCGCCGGGCGGGGAGCTGTTTTTT.

This clone was observed a handful of times. This chain uses TRBV6-1 with TRBJ2-7, with D uncertain. Trimming removed 3 bases from V and 0 bases from J, with 6 bases in between. CDR1 is MNHNS and CDR2 is SASEGT in the germline V gene. This CDR3 contains 13 residues. CDR3 sequence: CASSDRLSYEQYF. CDR3 bases: TGTGCCAGCAGTGACAGGCTCTCCTACGAGCAGTACTTC.

The gene calls are TRBV5-6 and TRBJ1-1; D ambiguous. The CDR3 runs to 17 residues. Germline assignment: CDR1 SGHDT and CDR2 YYEEEE. The ends were cut back, 0 bases at V and 5 bases at J, with 20 bases in the middle. The CDR3 nucleotides read TGTGCCAGCAGCTTGGTAGGGCGGGGTCGGAGTACGACTGAAGCTTTCTTT. This gives the protein CASSLVGRGRSTTEAFF. The full variable domain, in which reference TRBV5-6 and TRBJ1-1 provide the parts outside the CDR3, is DAGVTQSPTHLIKTRGQQVTLRCSPKSGHDTVSWYQQALGQGPQFIFQYYEEEERQRGNFPDRFSGHQFPNYSSELNVNALLLGDSALYLCASSLVGRGRSTTEAFFGQGTRLTVV.